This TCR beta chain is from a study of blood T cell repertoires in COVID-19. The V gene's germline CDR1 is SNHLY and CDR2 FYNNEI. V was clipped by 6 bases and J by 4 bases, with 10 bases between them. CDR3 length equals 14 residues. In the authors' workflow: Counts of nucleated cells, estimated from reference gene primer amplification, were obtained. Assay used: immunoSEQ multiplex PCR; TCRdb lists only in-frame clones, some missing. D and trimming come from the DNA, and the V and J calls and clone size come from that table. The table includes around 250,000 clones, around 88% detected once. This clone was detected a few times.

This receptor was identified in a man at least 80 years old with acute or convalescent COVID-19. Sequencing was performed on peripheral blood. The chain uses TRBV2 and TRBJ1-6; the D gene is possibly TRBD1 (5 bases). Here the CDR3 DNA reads TGTGCCAGCAGGGGACTGACATATAATTCACCCCTCCACTTT. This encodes CASRGLTYNSPLHF.